These 19 T cell receptor beta chains originate from one sample sequenced in a study of early T cells in non-severe SARS-CoV-2 infection. TCRdb independently ran MiXCR on the 5' RACE reads; one entry per CDR3 protein. Altogether 55,000 or so distinct CDR3 sequences are present, around 6.6% being singletons, with the ten largest covering roughly 5%. Material: whole blood, obtained at baseline. These receptors all come from an adult who was a healthcare worker with PCR-confirmed SARS-CoV-2 infection or an uninfected control (not recorded which).

This clonotype was observed many times. The V and J genes are TRBV27 and TRBJ1-1, with a possible D match to TRBD1 (5 bases). Trimming removed 9 bases from V and 1 base from J, with 6 bases in between. Looked up from germline, CDR1 is MNHEY and CDR2 is SMNVEV (reference sequence). This CDR3 spans 11 amino acids. The CDR3, as DNA: TGTGCCAGTGGACAGAACACTGAAGCTTTCTTT. It specifies CASGQNTEAFF.

By proportion, this clonotype is medium-sized. The chain joins TRBV29-1 to TRBJ2-7; unclear D gene. The CDR3 contains 13 residues. V lost 3 bases to trimming and J lost 3 bases, with 12 bases between them. The germline V gene has CDR1 SQVTM and CDR2 ANQGSEA. CDR3 loop: CSVDAGSRYEQYF. DNA for the CDR3: TGCAGCGTTGACGCAGGAAGTCGCTACGAGCAGTACTTC.

This clonotype was observed a handful of times. The gene calls are TRBV30 and TRBJ1-1, with 9 nucleotides matching TRBD1. The CDR3 has 14 amino acids. Germline CDR1 GTSNPN, CDR2 SVGIG (reference sequence). Losses at the gene ends were 5 bases for V and 7 bases for J; bases not matched to a gene: 11. The CDR3 here is CAWLSYRGQGEAFF. The CDR3 DNA sequence: TGTGCCTGGCTTTCCTACAGGGGGCAGGGTGAAGCTTTCTTT.

This clonotype was counted a few times. The V call is TRBV5-1, the J call TRBJ2-2; D is ambiguous. The CDR3 extends over 16 amino acids. Germline CDR1 and CDR2: SGHRS and YFSETQ. Trimming removed 2 bases at V and 0 bases at J, with 11 bases between. In DNA form, the CDR3 reads TGCGCCAGCAGCTTTGGCGTAGATGCGAACACCGGGGAGCTGTTTTTT. The encoded protein is CASSFGVDANTGELFF.

The sample holds a few counts of this clonotype. The gene calls are TRBV29-1 and TRBJ1-1; no firm D call. This CDR3 is built from 12 residues. The germline V gene has CDR1 SQVTM and CDR2 ANQGSEA. Between the trimmed V and J ends, which lost 6 bases and 7 bases, there was a span of 15 bases. DNA of the CDR3: TGCAGCGTGGACGGAGGGCGAGATGAAGCTTTCTTT. This codes for CSVDGGRDEAFF.

This clonotype has a count of ten or more. The chain couples TRBV3-1 to TRBJ2-5; D possibly matches TRBD1 or TRBD2 (5 bases each). V was pared by 4 bases and J by 5 bases, with 17 bases between. Germline V gene lookup returns CDR1 LGHDT and CDR2 YNNKEL (reference sequence). The CDR3 runs to 15 residues. The CDR3 spells CASSPTDGGRETQYF. DNA for the CDR3: TGTGCCAGCAGCCCAACCGATGGGGGTAGGGAGACCCAGTACTTC.

This clonotype was seen ten or more times. The V call is TRBV6-1, the J call TRBJ2-2; D remains ambiguous. The CDR3 is 17 amino acids. V was shortened by 2 bases and J by 5 bases, with 18 bases between the two germline ends. Germline values: CDR1 MNHNS, CDR2 SASEGT. CDR3 in DNA: TGTGCCAGCAGTGAATTCCTCGTTCTGGGCCCAACCGGGGAGCTGTTTTTT. This gives the protein CASSEFLVLGPTGELFF.

This clonotype has just a few counts. This chain uses TRBV5-1 with TRBJ2-2; the D gene could be TRBD1 or TRBD2 (5 bases each). Trimming took 3 bases from V and 6 from J, leaving 9 bases between them. Germline assignment: CDR1 SGHRS and CDR2 YFSETQ. The CDR3 covers 13 residues. CDR3 DNA sequence: TGCGCCAGCAGCTCAAGGGACGCCGGGGAGCTGTTTTTT. Translating gives CASSSRDAGELFF.

This clonotype has ten or more counts. V and J are TRBV6-5 and TRBJ2-7, with a possible D match to TRBD1 (6 bases). Trimming pared 6 bases from V and 4 bases from J, leaving 10 bases between. Germline V gene lookup returns CDR1 MNHEY and CDR2 SVGAGI. The CDR3 totals 12 residues. CDR3 sequence: CASRSTGYEQYF. The CDR3 bases are TGTGCCAGCAGATCCACAGGGTACGAGCAGTACTTC.

In this sample, this clonotype turned up many times. Here the CDR3 DNA reads TGCGCCAGCAGCCAAGGGCTAGCGGGTGCGCAGTATTTT. This sequence encodes CASSQGLAGAQYF. This chain joins TRBV4-3 and TRBJ2-3, with TRBD2 identical over 8 bases. V trimming: 1 base; J trimming: 10 bases; junction bases outside the gene matches: 4. Germline V gene sequence: CDR1 LGHNA, CDR2 YSLEER. The CDR3 runs to 13 residues.

V usage is TRBV20-1 and J usage is TRBJ2-7; a possible D gene is TRBD2 (5 bases). This CDR3 comprises 17 residues. CDR1 and CDR2 from the germline V gene are DFQATT and SNEGSKA (reference sequence). V was trimmed by 0 bases and J by 7 bases, leaving 25 bases between them. The CDR3 spells CSARDTRGSYVSGEQYF. The CDR3 DNA sequence: TGCAGTGCTAGAGATACTCGGGGTTCCTATGTCTCCGGGGAGCAGTACTTC.

This clonotype was picked up a small number of times. J is TRBJ1-3 and V is TRBV20-1, with 7 positions matching TRBD1. CDR3 length equals 14 residues. Looked up from germline, CDR1 is DFQATT and CDR2 is SNEGSKA (reference sequence). J gave up 6 bases and V 3 bases, and 8 bases lay outside the gene matches. CDR3 sequence: CSASRGGYENTIYF. The CDR3 nucleotides read TGCAGTGCTAGCCGAGGGGGCTATGAAAACACCATATATTTT.

This clonotype was counted between two and nine times. The V and J genes are TRBV11-2 and TRBJ2-7, with 9 nucleotides matching TRBD2. CDR1 and CDR2 (germline): SGHAT, FQNNGV. Unmatched junction bases numbered 6, after V lost 1 base and J lost 2 bases. This CDR3 is built from 16 residues. The CDR3 DNA follows: TGTGCCAGCAGCTTAGTAGTAGCGGGGGACCCCTACGAGCAGTACTTC. Translating gives CASSLVVAGDPYEQYF. Full variable domain (missing parts from reference TRBV11-2 and TRBJ2-7): EAGVAQSPRYKIIEKRQSVAFWCNPISGHATLYWYQQILGQGPKLLIQFQNNGVVDDSQLPKDRFSAERLKGVDSTLKIQPAKLEDSAVYLCASSLVVAGDPYEQYFGPGTRLTVT.

This clonotype has just a few counts. V usage is TRBV10-2 and J usage is TRBJ2-3, with 16 nucleotides matching TRBD2. The CDR3 consists of 16 residues. V lost 6 bases to trimming and J lost 4 bases; unmatched junction nucleotides: 4. Germline loops: CDR1 WSHSY, CDR2 SAAADI. CDR3 sequence: CASRGTSGGASDTQYF. CDR3 sequence (DNA): TGCGCCAGCAGGGGGACTAGCGGGGGGGCCTCAGATACGCAGTATTTT.

The chain is built from TRBV4-3 and TRBJ1-5, with TRBD1 matching over 7 bases. CDR3 length: 15 residues. Germline lookup yields CDR1 LGHNA and CDR2 YSLEER. V gave up 4 bases and J gave up 1 base; unmatched junction bases: 4. The CDR3 sequence: CASSPYRGSNQPQHF. The CDR3, as DNA: TGCGCCAGCAGCCCCTACAGGGGAAGCAATCAGCCCCAGCATTTT.

This clonotype was seen only a few times. The rearrangement links TRBV7-2 to TRBJ1-1; D is ambiguous. The V end lost 0 bases, the J end lost 1 base, and 9 bases lay between the germline ends. The CDR3 runs to 15 residues. Germline values: CDR1 SGHTA, CDR2 FQGNSA. The chain's CDR3 is CASSLARSQNTEAFF. The CDR3 DNA follows: TGTGCCAGCAGCTTAGCGCGGTCCCAGAACACTGAAGCTTTCTTT.

CDR3 residues: CSATDRVYEQYF. DNA of the CDR3: TGCAGTGCAACAGACAGGGTTTACGAGCAGTACTTC. The V and J genes are TRBV20-1 and TRBJ2-7; the match to TRBD1 covers 7 bases. V shed 6 bases, J shed 4 bases, and the junction held 6 bases outside the gene matches. CDR1 and CDR2 (germline): DFQATT, SNEGSKA (reference sequence). The CDR3 contains 12 residues.

This clonotype has only a few counts. This sequence joins TRBV6-1 and TRBJ1-2; 10 bases are a match to TRBD1. Germline V CDR1 and CDR2: MNHNS, SASEGT. Trimming at V came to 6 bases and at J to 4 bases, leaving 14 bases not matched to a gene. The CDR3 covers 17 residues. CDR3 sequence: CASRLGTGVMAIYGYTF. As DNA, the CDR3 is TGTGCCAGCAGGCTAGGGACAGGGGTTATGGCGATCTATGGCTACACCTTC.

This clonotype appeared many times. The genes are TRBV12-3 or TRBV12-4 and TRBJ2-7; D tentatively reads TRBD1 or TRBD2 (5 bases each). V lost 5 bases and J 5 bases, leaving 19 bases between the germline ends. This CDR3 spans 15 amino acids. The CDR3 coding sequence is TGTGCCAGCAGTCACCGGGACCACCTAGCCAACGAGCAGTACTTC. As protein: CASSHRDHLANEQYF.